Listed here are 28 T cell receptor beta chains from one sample, sequenced in a study of cytotoxic CD8 clonotypes in ibrutinib-treated CLL. Sequencing was performed with immunoSEQ multiplex PCR; in TCRdb, only in-frame clones are kept and a portion is missing. The sample shows tens of thousands of clones, 56% of them seen only once. The source material was PBMCs, sampled after 24 months of ibrutinib treatment. Receptor source: a human donor with chronic lymphocytic leukemia.

The sample holds many counts of this clone. The genes are TRBV28 and TRBJ2-7; the match to TRBD2 covers 7 bases. Per the germline V gene, CDR1 is MDHEN and CDR2 is SYDVKM. The CDR3 runs 15 residues. V shed 6 bases and J 5 bases; nucleotides not matched to a gene: 13. CDR3 sequence reads: CASRGTGTNIHEQYF. The CDR3 nucleotides are TGTGCCAGCAGGGGGACCGGGACTAACATCCACGAGCAGTACTTC.

The gene calls are TRBV18 and TRBJ1-1; TRBD1 is a possible D gene (5 bases). V was trimmed by 3 bases and J by 3 bases, leaving 20 bases between them. CDR3 length: 17 residues. The germline gives CDR1 KGHSH, CDR2 LQKENI. CDR3 bases: TGTGCCAGCTCACCCCTTAACCTACAGGATGGGGACACTGAAGCTTTCTTT. Translated, it gives CASSPLNLQDGDTEAFF.

This clone was observed a handful of times. CDR3 protein: CASSYPGGTGELFF. CDR3 DNA: TGTGCCAGCAGCTATCCGGGAGGAACCGGGGAGCTGTTTTTT. This chain uses TRBV7-9 with TRBJ2-2; 7 positions match TRBD2. The CDR3 sequence is 14 residues long. J gave up 5 bases and V 4 bases, and 4 bases lay outside the gene matches. Germline V CDR1 and CDR2: SEHNR, FQNEAQ (reference sequence).

The V call is TRBV15, the J call TRBJ1-4; TRBD1 agrees at 9 bases. V shed 4 bases and J 5 bases; nucleotides not matched to a gene: 5. The CDR3 covers 15 residues. Germline CDR1 reads LNHNV; CDR2 reads YYDKDF (reference sequence). The CDR3, as DNA: TGTGCCACCAGCAAAATAGGACAGGGGAATGAAAAACTGTTTTTT. It specifies CATSKIGQGNEKLFF.

A single count supports this clone. The genes are TRBV3-1 (or the pseudogene TRBV3-2) and TRBJ2-5, with D unresolved. The CDR3 has 9 amino acids. Trimming left V 8 bases short and J 5 bases short, with 3 bases between. Looked up from germline, CDR1 is LGHDT and CDR2 is YNNKEL (reference sequence). DNA for the CDR3: TGTGCCAGCGGGGAGACCCAGTACTTC. This sequence encodes CASGETQYF.

This clone has ten or more counts. The genes are TRBV7-2 and TRBJ1-5; D might be TRBD1 (5 bases). Germline CDR1 and CDR2: SGHTA and FQGNSA. CDR3 length equals 13 residues. The V and J ends lost 5 bases and 4 bases respectively, with 9 bases between them. CDR3 residues: CASSAGPNQPQHF. The DNA of the CDR3 is TGTGCCAGCAGCGCGGGACCTAATCAGCCCCAGCATTTT.

This clone was counted many times. The junction differs from germline at one of its ends, possibly a read error. The gene calls are TRBV29-1 and TRBJ1-2; D call uncertain. This CDR3 comprises 10 residues. Germline V gives CDR1 SQVTM, CDR2 ANQGSEA. CDR3 sequence (DNA): TGCAGCGTTGACGAAACCCCAACTATCTTC. Translated: CSVDETPTIF.

V usage is TRBV5-8 and J usage is TRBJ1-4; D is undetermined. V was cut by 4 bases and J by 5 bases, with 12 bases left in between. The CDR3 loop spans 14 amino acids. Germline V lookup: CDR1 SGHTS, CDR2 YDEGEE. The chain's CDR3 is CASSLYRANEKLFF. Here the CDR3 DNA reads TGTGCCAGCAGCCTCTACCGGGCAAATGAAAAACTGTTTTTT.

The sample holds one count of this clone. The V call is TRBV4-1, the J call TRBJ1-2, with TRBD1 matching 8 bases. CDR3 length equals 20 residues. Germline V gene lookup returns CDR1 MGHRA and CDR2 YSYEKL. Losses at the gene ends were 0 bases for V and 9 bases for J; bases not matched to a gene: 24. CDR3 in DNA: TGCGCCAGCAGCCAAGATCGGGCCGGGGGACAGGAAAAGTGGGGCAATCGCTACACCTTC. This translates into CASSQDRAGGQEKWGNRYTF.

This clone came up a few times. The chain joins TRBV27 to TRBJ2-1; 7 bases match TRBD2. Germline V lookup: CDR1 MNHEY, CDR2 SMNVEV (reference sequence). J lost 0 bases, V lost 8 bases, and 16 bases had no gene match. The CDR3 contains 18 residues. The DNA of the CDR3 is TGTGCCAGCTCCTATATGGGGGGGTACGGTAGCTCCTACAATGAGCAGTTCTTC. Translation gives CASSYMGGYGSSYNEQFF.

This clone came up a few times. The chain combines TRBV30 with TRBJ2-7; the D is unclear. V was trimmed by 0 bases and J by 9 bases, leaving 18 bases between them. CDR1 GTSNPN and CDR2 SVGIG come from the germline V gene (reference sequence). The CDR3 sequence is 14 residues long. CDR3 in DNA: TGTGCCTGGAGTGTAACCTCCTTCCTTACGGGGCAGTACTTC. It yields the protein CAWSVTSFLTGQYF.

Turning to this clone: At one of its ends the junction is not consistent with the germline gene, which may arise from a read error. V gene TRBV10-3 combines with J gene TRBJ1-2; D might be TRBD1 (5 bases). The CDR3 runs 13 residues. Per germline, CDR1 ENHRY and CDR2 SYGVKD. The CDR3 spells CASSFRQTYGYTF. CDR3 sequence (DNA): TGTGCCAGCAGTTTCCGACAGACCTATGGCTACACCTTC.

This sequence joins TRBV19 and TRBJ2-6; 9 bases are shared with TRBD1. V lost 6 bases, J lost 0 bases, and 12 bases stayed unmatched. The CDR3 is made up of 19 amino acids. Germline values: CDR1 LNHDA, CDR2 SQIVND (reference sequence). The CDR3 nucleotides are TGTGCCAGTAGAGAGACTAGGGGACAGGGACACTCTGGGGCCAACGTCCTGACTTTC. This sequence encodes CASRETRGQGHSGANVLTF.

This chain connects TRBV7-9 to TRBJ2-5; weak D call: TRBD2 (6 bases). With 5 bases removed from V and 5 bases from J, the gap between germline ends came to 18 bases. This CDR3 spans 15 amino acids. Germline assignment: CDR1 SEHNR and CDR2 FQNEAQ (reference sequence). The CDR3 sequence is CASSPTWTTRETQYF. In DNA form, the CDR3 reads TGTGCCAGCAGCCCAACTTGGACTACTAGGGAGACCCAGTACTTC.

The sample holds one count of this clone. The chain couples TRBV9 to TRBJ2-5; D is perhaps TRBD2 (6 bases). CDR3 length: 14 amino acids. Deletions cut 4 bases from V and 1 base from J, with 11 bases between. Germline CDR1 SGDLS, CDR2 YYNGEE. CDR3 in amino acids: CASSTSSGQETQYF. As DNA, the CDR3 is TGTGCCAGCAGCACTAGTAGCGGCCAAGAGACCCAGTACTTC.

This rearrangement joins TRBV10-3 to TRBJ2-1, with TRBD2 matching 10 bases. Per germline, CDR1 ENHRY and CDR2 SYGVKD. J lost 4 bases, V lost 6 bases, and 12 bases had no gene match. This CDR3 has 17 amino acids. CDR3 DNA sequence: TGTGCCATCAGACTCACAAACGATAGCGGGGGGTACAATGAGCAGTTCTTC. As protein: CAIRLTNDSGGYNEQFF.

This clone was found once. J is TRBJ2-3 and V is TRBV6-1, with TRBD1 identical over 8 bases. The V segment lost 4 bases and the J segment 3 bases; nucleotides outside the gene matches: 6. Germline loops: CDR1 MNHNS, CDR2 SASEGT. This CDR3 has 15 residues. The CDR3 DNA reads as TGTGCCAGCAGTGCAGACAGGGGATTGACAGATACGCAGTATTTT. This encodes CASSADRGLTDTQYF.

This clone was seen just once. The V call is TRBV28, the J call TRBJ2-5; no definite D call. The CDR3 has 14 amino acids. Germline CDR1 MDHEN, CDR2 SYDVKM. V was shortened by 4 bases and J by 0 bases, with 9 bases between the two germline ends. In nucleotides, the CDR3 is TGTGCCAGCAGTTACCACAGCTACCAAGAGACCCAGTACTTC. Translated: CASSYHSYQETQYF.

This clone was recorded a few times. The rearrangement uses TRBV7-6 and TRBJ2-5, with D maybe TRBD1 (6 bases). Germline V CDR1 and CDR2: SGHVS, FNYEAQ. This CDR3 is built from 15 residues. V lost 5 bases and J 3 bases, leaving 16 bases between the germline ends. The CDR3 protein is CASSIRTAFEETQYF. The DNA of the CDR3 is TGTGCCAGCAGCATAAGGACAGCTTTTGAAGAGACCCAGTACTTC.

The rearrangement uses TRBV25-1 and TRBJ2-1; 11 positions match TRBD1. V lost 7 bases, J lost 8 bases, and 4 bases stayed unmatched. The CDR3 totals 13 residues. Per germline, CDR1 MGHDK and CDR2 SYGVNS. CDR3 sequence (DNA): TGTGCCAGCACGGACAGGGGGCGTTATGAGCAGTTCTTC. Translated, it gives CASTDRGRYEQFF.

In its sample, this clone was seen many times. The chain has TRBV5-1 and TRBJ2-1, with D perhaps TRBD2 (5 bases). Trimming took off 4 bases at V and 4 bases at J, with 24 bases between the two ends. From germline, CDR1 is SGHRS and CDR2 YFSETQ. The CDR3 spans 18 residues. The CDR3 sequence: CASSAIGERAPHYNEQFF. The CDR3 coding sequence is TGCGCCAGCAGCGCCATCGGGGAGAGGGCACCTCATTACAATGAGCAGTTCTTC.

In this sample, this clone turned up a few times. The chain employs TRBV13 and TRBJ1-2; the D is unclear. The CDR3 has 15 amino acids. CDR1 is PRHDT, CDR2 FYEKMQ, per germline (reference sequence). The V and J ends lost 1 base and 4 bases respectively, with 13 bases between them. CDR3 nucleotide sequence: TGTGCCAGCAGCTTAGAAGGTGGGGAACCCTATGGCTACACCTTC. It codes for CASSLEGGEPYGYTF.

V is TRBV23-1 and J is TRBJ2-7; no reliable D call. TRBV23-1 is treated as an ORF (open reading frame) with a function not yet certain. V gave up 5 bases and J gave up 1 base, with 12 bases separating them. The CDR3 sequence is 14 residues long. CDR3 coding DNA: TGCGCCAGCAGTAGATTCAGGAAATCCTACGAGCAGTACGTC. Its translation: CASSRFRKSYEQYV.

This clone was detected ten times or more. The V gene is TRBV6-1, the J gene TRBJ2-7, with TRBD1 identical over 10 bases. Trimming removed 8 bases from V and 4 bases from J; junction bases left unmatched: 5. Germline-derived CDR1 and CDR2 are MNHNS and SASEGT. The CDR3 is 13 residues long. As DNA, the CDR3 is TGTGCCAGCTGGGACAGGGGTTTGTACGAGCAGTACTTC. Translating gives CASWDRGLYEQYF.

The chain employs TRBV5-1 and TRBJ2-5, with D unresolved. V was clipped by 5 bases and J by 1 base, with 18 bases between them. Germline V gene data show CDR1 as SGHRS and CDR2 as YFSETQ. This CDR3 has 16 amino acids. As DNA, the CDR3 is TGCGCCAGCAGGCCCTCAGTCAGTCGCGGCCAAGAGACCCAGTACTTC. This encodes CASRPSVSRGQETQYF.

This clone was seen just once. The chain links TRBV5-1 to TRBJ1-1, with D uncertain. The CDR3 sequence is 14 residues long. Germline CDR1 SGHRS, CDR2 YFSETQ. V was clipped by 1 base and J by 2 bases, with 9 bases between them. For the CDR3, the DNA is TGCGCCAGCAGCTTGAACGCGGCTAACACTGAAGCTTTCTTT. This gives the protein CASSLNAANTEAFF.

This clone was recorded many times. This chain uses TRBV7-8 with TRBJ2-7; 8 bases match TRBD1. This CDR3 region has 15 residues. From germline, CDR1 is SGHVS and CDR2 FQNEAQ. Trimming at V came to 5 bases and at J to 5 bases, leaving 11 bases not matched to a gene. CDR3 sequence reads: CASSPNDRGVHEQYF. The CDR3 nucleotides read TGTGCCAGCAGCCCTAATGACAGGGGAGTCCACGAGCAGTACTTC.

The chain uses TRBV2 and TRBJ2-1; TRBD2 matches at 13 bases. This CDR3 contains 15 residues. Germline trimming cut 3 bases from V and 9 bases from J; bases unmatched to any gene: 5. Germline assignment: CDR1 SNHLY and CDR2 FYNNEI. The CDR3 region is CASSETSGRSAEQFF. CDR3 bases: TGTGCCAGCAGTGAGACTAGCGGGAGGAGTGCTGAGCAGTTCTTC.